This TCR beta chain was retrieved from a study of molecular identifiers for immune sequencing clone quantification. Study-level points and caveats: Clonotypes surpassing 20 RNA copies contained over 98% of effector molecules, versus under 1% in naive cells.

Listed TCR primers, together with previously described methods, were used for the bulk TCR libraries. TCRdb re-derived calls from the PCR reads in MiXCR, one entry per CDR3 protein. The data show about 510,000 distinct CDR3 sequences, 25% seen once. In the case of this clonotype: What it recognizes is unknown.

The CDR3 is made up of 14 amino acids. The germline CDR1 and CDR2 sequences are SGHTA and FQGNSA. The trim removed 5 bases at V and 8 bases at J, leaving 5 bases unmatched. This chain connects TRBV7-2 to TRBJ1-3; 11 bases match TRBD1. The source material was naive CD8+ T cells from blood, with Jurkat cell RNA spiked in. Subset reported: FACS-sorted CD8+CD4-CCR7+CD45RA+ naive T cells. This TCR was recovered from a human donor in good health. Some libraries in this study had Jurkat cell RNA spiked in. CDR3 protein: CASSVGTGGYTIYF. The CDR3 region has the DNA TGTGCCAGCAGCGTCGGGACAGGGGGGTACACCATATATTTT.